The next 16 T cell receptor beta chains were all read from a single sample in a study of blood T cell repertoires in COVID-19. Profiling relied on immunoSEQ multiplex PCR, and the TCRdb table lists in-frame clones only, not all of them. This sample has 140,000 to 150,000 clones, with approximately 80% found just once. Material: peripheral blood. The receptors come from a human donor in a cohort sampled during active COVID-19.

The chain couples TRBV28 to TRBJ2-7, with D unresolved. Trimming pared 1 base from V and 5 bases from J, leaving 15 bases between. Germline V gene sequence: CDR1 MDHEN, CDR2 SYDVKM. The CDR3 is 15 residues long. CDR3 in DNA: TGTGCCAGCAGTTTATCCGCCCTGGAGAGCGACGAGCAGTACTTC. It is translated as CASSLSALESDEQYF.

V usage is TRBV18 and J usage is TRBJ1-4; TRBD1 agrees at 8 bases. The CDR3 consists of 13 residues. Per germline, CDR1 KGHSH and CDR2 LQKENI. The J segment lost 8 bases and the V segment lost 3 bases, leaving 2 bases of the junction unmatched. The CDR3 here is CASSPGQEEKLFF. The DNA for the CDR3 is TGTGCCAGCTCACCGGGACAGGAGGAAAAACTGTTTTTT.

The V gene is TRBV18, the J gene TRBJ1-6; weak D call: TRBD1 (6 bases). The germline V gene has CDR1 KGHSH and CDR2 LQKENI. The CDR3 is 17 residues long. Trimming left V 2 bases short and J 4 bases short, with 15 bases between. Here the CDR3 DNA reads TGTGCCAGCTCACCAGCGAGTCAGGGGAGATATAATTCACCCCTCCACTTT. It translates to CASSPASQGRYNSPLHF.

V is TRBV4-3 and J is TRBJ1-4; possibly TRBD1 for D (6 bases). Germline V gene data show CDR1 as LGHNA and CDR2 as YSLEER. This CDR3 is 14 amino acids long. V lost 0 bases, J lost 11 bases, and 13 bases lay in between. The CDR3 reads CASSQEGGGVKLFF. Written as DNA, the CDR3 is TGCGCCAGCAGCCAAGAAGGGGGTGGGGTTAAACTGTTTTTT.

This clone was seen once. The chain uses TRBV19 and TRBJ2-1; 8 bases line up with TRBD1. CDR3 length: 15 residues. Germline V gene lookup returns CDR1 LNHDA and CDR2 SQIVND (reference sequence). V was clipped by 4 bases and J by 7 bases; unmatched bases: 9. The CDR3: CASSKRAGGGNEQFF. CDR3 bases: TGTGCCAGTAGTAAAAGGGCAGGGGGCGGAAATGAGCAGTTCTTC. The complete variable domain, with remaining parts taken from reference TRBV19 and TRBJ2-1, reads DGGITQSPKYLFRKEGQNVTLSCEQNLNHDAMYWYRQDPGQGLRLIYYSQIVNDFQKGDIAEGYSVSREKKESFPLTVTSAQKNPTAFYLCASSKRAGGGNEQFFGPGTRLTVL.

This chain joins TRBV3-1 (or the pseudogene TRBV3-2) and TRBJ2-3, with 8 bases fitting TRBD1. The CDR3 loop spans 16 amino acids. Trimming removed 2 bases from V and 4 bases from J; junction bases left unmatched: 8. The V gene's germline CDR1 is LGHDT and CDR2 YNNKEL (reference sequence). The CDR3 DNA sequence: TGTGCCAGCAGCCAACTGGCAGGGGGCGCGGCAGATACGCAGTATTTT. Translating it yields CASSQLAGGAADTQYF.

This clone was counted a few times. The gene calls are TRBV3-1 (or the pseudogene TRBV3-2) and TRBJ2-2, with D tentatively TRBD2 (6 bases). Germline V gene data show CDR1 as LGHDT and CDR2 as YNNKEL (reference sequence). CDR3 length: 14 residues. Deletions cut 2 bases from V and 5 bases from J, with 9 bases between. CDR3 region: CASSQRTTTGELFF. The CDR3 nucleotides read TGTGCCAGCAGCCAAAGGACTACAACCGGGGAGCTGTTTTTT.

This chain's CDR3 is CASSSGTGGPSSYEQYF. The DNA of the CDR3 is TGTGCCAGCAGCTCGGGCACAGGGGGCCCATCCTCCTACGAGCAGTACTTC. The gene calls are TRBV11-2 and TRBJ2-7; 9 bases fit TRBD1. CDR3 size: 17 residues. The germline V gene encodes CDR1 SGHAT and CDR2 FQNNGV. V lost 4 bases, J lost 0 bases, and 10 bases stayed unmatched.

The chain employs TRBV7-8 and TRBJ2-7, with 10 bases lining up with TRBD2. This CDR3 is 17 amino acids long. The germline V gene encodes CDR1 SGHVS and CDR2 FQNEAQ. V shed 2 bases and J 3 bases; nucleotides not matched to a gene: 10. The CDR3 loop is CASSLSSRGTSDYEQYF. CDR3 coding DNA: TGTGCCAGCAGCTTAAGTTCTCGTGGGACTAGCGACTACGAGCAGTACTTC.

The chain is built from TRBV3-1 (or the pseudogene TRBV3-2) and TRBJ2-7; the match to TRBD1 covers 9 bases. Trimming cost V 1 base and J 0 bases; bases outside gene matches: 1. The CDR3 is 15 residues long. The germline gives CDR1 LGHDT, CDR2 YNNKEL (reference sequence). The CDR3 nucleotides read TGTGCCAGCAGCCAAGGGGACAGGGACTCCTACGAGCAGTACTTC. This sequence encodes CASSQGDRDSYEQYF.

This clone was seen only a few times. The gene calls are TRBV2 and TRBJ2-7; D possibly corresponds to TRBD1 (6 bases). The CDR3 totals 13 residues. CDR1 is SNHLY, CDR2 FYNNEI, per germline. V was clipped by 4 bases and J by 2 bases, with 9 bases between them. The CDR3, as DNA: TGTGCCAGCAGTGTAGGGGACACCTACGAGCAGTACTTC. Amino acids: CASSVGDTYEQYF.

The V gene is TRBV29-1, the J gene TRBJ2-7; 9 positions agree with TRBD2. This CDR3 has 14 amino acids. The V and J ends lost 1 base and 2 bases, in that order; junction bases with no gene match: 3. Germline V gives CDR1 SQVTM, CDR2 ANQGSEA. CDR3 sequence (DNA): TGCAGCGTTGAAGGGACTAGCGAAACCTACGAGCAGTACTTC. This gives the protein CSVEGTSETYEQYF.

This clone was recorded only once. The J gene is TRBJ2-7, the V gene TRBV2, with 10 bases aligning to TRBD1. The V segment lost 5 bases and the J segment 9 bases; nucleotides outside the gene matches: 10. The CDR3 extends over 14 amino acids. Looked up from germline, CDR1 is SNHLY and CDR2 is FYNNEI. The CDR3, as DNA: TGTGCCAGCAGTCCTCCCGGGACAGGGGTAGGGCAGTACTTC. The encoded protein is CASSPPGTGVGQYF.

This clone came up many times. The rearrangement links TRBV6-2 or TRBV6-3 to TRBJ2-2, with TRBD2 matching 14 bases. Germline trimming cut 5 bases from V and 2 bases from J; bases unmatched to any gene: 16. This CDR3 is built from 21 residues. Germline CDR1 and CDR2: MNHEY and SVGEGT. The CDR3 nucleotides read TGTGCCAGCAGTCGCCCCCGGAGCTGGACTAGCGGGAGGATCAACACCGGGGAGCTGTTTTTT. Translated, it gives CASSRPRSWTSGRINTGELFF.

In this sample, this clone turned up once. The chain is built from TRBV6-5 and TRBJ2-2; 9 nucleotides align to TRBD2. The CDR3 has 13 residues. Losses at the gene ends were 11 bases for V and 6 bases for J; bases not matched to a gene: 7. Germline CDR1 MNHEY, CDR2 SVGAGI. CDR3 protein: CAGGTSWSGELFF. In nucleotides, the CDR3 is TGTGCCGGGGGGACTAGCTGGTCCGGGGAGCTGTTTTTT.

J is TRBJ1-2 and V is TRBV9; 7 bases line up with TRBD1. With V trimmed by 4 bases and J by 7 bases, 7 bases remained unmatched. Germline V gene data show CDR1 as SGDLS and CDR2 as YYNGEE. CDR3 length: 13 amino acids. The CDR3 DNA follows: TGTGCCAGCAGCCCCCGGACAGGCGGTGGCTACACCTTC. It translates to CASSPRTGGGYTF.